Listed below are T cell receptor beta chains from one sample, sequenced in a study of radiotherapy plus CTLA-4 blockade in lung cancer. The assay was immunoSEQ multiplex PCR, and TCRdb's table has in-frame clones only and misses some. The table lists under 65,000 clones, about three quarters of them singletons. The starting material was peripheral blood, obtained from a patient treated with radiotherapy plus ipilimumab. Receptors originate from a human donor with non-small cell lung cancer whose response to radiotherapy plus ipilimumab could not be evaluated. Both conserved end residues are part of each CDR3. The D gene is left open where the match is weak.

V	D	J	DNA	CDR3
TRBV27	TRBD1	TRBJ2-5	TGTGCCAGCAGACCTATGTACAGGGGCGAAGAGACCCAGTACTTC	CASRPMYRGEETQYF
TRBV5-6	NA	TRBJ1-2	TGTGCCAGCAGCTTGTATGGGGGGACTAACTATGGCTACACCTTC	CASSLYGGTNYGYTF
TRBV5-4	NA	TRBJ1-1	TGTGCCAGCAGCCCGCACCAGGGGTACAACACTGAAGCTTTCTTT	CASSPHQGYNTEAFF
TRBV4-2	TRBD2	TRBJ2-1	TGTGCCAGCAGCCCGGGGACTAGCGGGAGGCATGAGCAGTTCTTC	CASSPGTSGRHEQFF
TRBV7-9	NA	TRBJ2-5	TGTGCCAGCAGCTTAGTCTCTAACGCTCAAGAGACCCAGTACTTC	CASSLVSNAQETQYF
TRBV5-1	NA	TRBJ1-1	TGCGCCAGCAGCTTCCACAGGACGAACACTGAAGCTTTCTTT	CASSFHRTNTEAFF
TRBV4-3	TRBD2	TRBJ2-1	TGCGCCAGCAGCGGGCTAGCGGGGTCCTACAATGAGCAGTTCTTC	CASSGLAGSYNEQFF
TRBV6-1	NA	TRBJ1-5	TGTGCCAGCACGCGGCGGGAGGGCAATCAGCCCCAGCATTTT	CASTRREGNQPQHF
TRBV7-8	NA	TRBJ2-7	TGTGCCAGCAGCGATTACAGGAGCTCCTACGAGCAGTACTTC	CASSDYRSSYEQYF
TRBV28	NA	TRBJ2-7	TGTGCCAGCAGTCCCAGGTCCTTCGGCGAGCAGTACTTC	CASSPRSFGEQYF
TRBV6-4	NA	TRBJ2-3	TGTGCCAGCAGTGCAGGGGTTACAGATACGCAGTATTTT	CASSAGVTDTQYF